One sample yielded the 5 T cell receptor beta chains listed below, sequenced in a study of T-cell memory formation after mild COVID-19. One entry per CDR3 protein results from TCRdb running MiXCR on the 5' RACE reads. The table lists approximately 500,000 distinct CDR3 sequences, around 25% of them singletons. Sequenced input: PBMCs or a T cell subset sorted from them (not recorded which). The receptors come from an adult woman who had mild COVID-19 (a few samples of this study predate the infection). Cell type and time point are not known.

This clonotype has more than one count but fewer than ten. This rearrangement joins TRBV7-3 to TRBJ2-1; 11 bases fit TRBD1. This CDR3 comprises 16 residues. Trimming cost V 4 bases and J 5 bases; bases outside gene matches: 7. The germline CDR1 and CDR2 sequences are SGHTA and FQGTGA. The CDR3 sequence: CASSSLDRGPNNEQFF. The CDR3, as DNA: TGTGCCAGCAGCTCTTTGGACAGGGGGCCGAACAATGAGCAGTTCTTC.

CDR3 coding DNA: TGTGCCAGCAGCCGAAGTAAGACAGGGGGTGGTTTCGAGCAGTACTTC. Protein product: CASSRSKTGGGFEQYF. This chain connects TRBV3-1 to TRBJ2-7; 9 nucleotides line up with TRBD1. CDR1 is LGHDT, CDR2 YNNKEL, per germline (reference sequence). J was trimmed by 6 bases and V by 4 bases; bases with no gene match: 13. The CDR3 has 16 residues.

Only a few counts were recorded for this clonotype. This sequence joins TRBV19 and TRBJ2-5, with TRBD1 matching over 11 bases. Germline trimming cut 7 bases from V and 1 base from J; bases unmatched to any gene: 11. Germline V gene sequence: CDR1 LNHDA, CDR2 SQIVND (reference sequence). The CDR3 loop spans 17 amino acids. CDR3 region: CASTPGLGQGGQETQYF. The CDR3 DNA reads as TGTGCCAGTACCCCCGGGTTGGGACAGGGGGGCCAAGAGACCCAGTACTTC. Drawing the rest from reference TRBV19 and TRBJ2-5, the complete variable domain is DGGITQSPKYLFRKEGQNVTLSCEQNLNHDAMYWYRQDPGQGLRLIYYSQIVNDFQKGDIAEGYSVSREKKESFPLTVTSAQKNPTAFYLCASTPGLGQGGQETQYFGPGTRLLVL.

CDR3: CASSSRGAEETQYF. The CDR3 DNA sequence: TGTGCCAGCAGTAGTCGGGGGGCGGAAGAGACCCAGTACTTC. V gene TRBV7-9 combines with J gene TRBJ2-5, with TRBD2 as a possible D gene (7 bases). Trimming stripped 6 bases from V and 3 bases from J, with 14 bases between. Germline lookup yields CDR1 SEHNR and CDR2 FQNEAQ (reference sequence). The CDR3 is made up of 14 amino acids.

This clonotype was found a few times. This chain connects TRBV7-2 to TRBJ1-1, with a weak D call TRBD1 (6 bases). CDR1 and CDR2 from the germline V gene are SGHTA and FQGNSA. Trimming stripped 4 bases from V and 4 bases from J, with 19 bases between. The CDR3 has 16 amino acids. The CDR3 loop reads CASSSRQQGRGTEAFF. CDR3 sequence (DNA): TGTGCCAGCAGCTCGAGGCAACAGGGTCGCGGCACTGAAGCTTTCTTT.